This T cell receptor beta chain appears in the sequencing data of a study of T cells in Graves' hyperthyroidism and ophthalmopathy. What was amplified from RNA transcripts were TCR beta CDR3 regions. First-round RT-PCR of the TCR CDR3 relied on the HTBI primer set. TCRdb used MiXCR to reprocess the multiplex PCR reads, holding one entry per CDR3 protein. The sample records under 200,000 distinct CDR3 sequences, approximately 9% being singletons. The CDR3 contains 13 residues. The germline CDR1 and CDR2 sequences are KGHDR and SFDVKD. The V end lost 3 bases, the J end lost 4 bases, and 7 bases lay between the germline ends. This clonotype was observed many times.

Sequences were obtained from blood. This receptor was taken from a young woman with Graves' hyperthyroidism that later progressed to Graves' ophthalmopathy. This chain connects TRBV24-1 to TRBJ2-3; D unresolved. The CDR3 DNA reads TGTGCCACCAGTGATCCCGGGTCAGATACGCAGTATTTT. Encoded protein: CATSDPGSDTQYF.